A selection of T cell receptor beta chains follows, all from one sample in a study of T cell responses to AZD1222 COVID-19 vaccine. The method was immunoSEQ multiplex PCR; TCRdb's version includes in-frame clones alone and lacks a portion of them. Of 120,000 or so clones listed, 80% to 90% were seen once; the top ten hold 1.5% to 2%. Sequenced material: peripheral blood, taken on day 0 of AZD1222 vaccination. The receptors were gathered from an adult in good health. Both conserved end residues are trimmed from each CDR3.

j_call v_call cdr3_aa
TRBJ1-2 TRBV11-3 ASSAVGGKDYGYT
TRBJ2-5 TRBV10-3 AIADSAGGQETQY
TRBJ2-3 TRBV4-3 ASSQDPGAGDTQY
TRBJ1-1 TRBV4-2 ASSQDILGNTEAF
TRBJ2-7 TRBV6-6 ASSLLTGAVRPYEQY
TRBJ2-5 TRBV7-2 ASSLAALAGGPVFETQY
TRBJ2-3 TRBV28 ASSLRLLAGLFNTQY
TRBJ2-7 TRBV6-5 ASSPHTGNSYEQY
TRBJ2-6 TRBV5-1 ASSLEEVGASSGANVLT
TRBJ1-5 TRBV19 ATQTGTPFNQPQH
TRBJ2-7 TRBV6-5 ATRDSPYEQY
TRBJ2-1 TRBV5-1 ASSLGSEYNEQF
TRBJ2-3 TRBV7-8 ASSFSGLSTDTQY
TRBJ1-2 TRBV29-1 SVEEGRGYGYT
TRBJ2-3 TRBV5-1 ASRAGSTDTQY
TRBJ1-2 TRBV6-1 ASSLAGTDGYT
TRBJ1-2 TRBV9 ASSTDSFYGYT
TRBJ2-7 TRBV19 ASSGRAGFYEQY
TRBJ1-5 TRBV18 ASSPPMTGSGNQPQH
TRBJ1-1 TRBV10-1 ASSESWGKVAF
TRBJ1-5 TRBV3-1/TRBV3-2 ASSQASGQPQH
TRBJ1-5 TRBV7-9 ASSSTGHYNQPQH
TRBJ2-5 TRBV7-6 ASSSQLGETQY
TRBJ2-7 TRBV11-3 ASSLSGAGKLGEQY
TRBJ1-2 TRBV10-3 AIRGTGVWGYT
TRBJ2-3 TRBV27 ASSLTTPRTDTQY
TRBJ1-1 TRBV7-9 ASSPDTPGWEAF
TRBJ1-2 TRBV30 ACPRPTGILSYT
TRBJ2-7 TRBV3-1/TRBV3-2 ASSWTSGTYEQY